The entry below gives a single T cell receptor (beta chain) sequence along with its context. Original analysis: The assay estimated nucleated cells by amplifying reference gene primers. Libraries were prepared by immunoSEQ multiplex PCR; TCRdb keeps only in-frame clonotypes and omits some of them. V, J and clone size are taken as reported in that table, and D and trimming were inferred from the DNA itself. The table lists more than 350,000 clones, approximately 91% of them singletons, with about 1.5% in the top ten. The data were taken from a study of blood T cell repertoires in COVID-19. The sample comprised PBMCs or T cells enriched from blood (not recorded which). The source is a woman in her late teens or twenties who had been exposed to COVID-19.

The DNA of the CDR3 is TGTGCCAGCTCACCACCGTCTCTAGCGGGAGGTACAGATGAGCAGTTCTTC. Protein product: CASSPPSLAGGTDEQFF. The chain couples TRBV18 to TRBJ2-1; 11 nucleotides line up with TRBD2. The CDR3 runs 17 residues. Per germline, CDR1 KGHSH and CDR2 LQKENI. V shed 0 bases and J 8 bases; nucleotides not matched to a gene: 9.